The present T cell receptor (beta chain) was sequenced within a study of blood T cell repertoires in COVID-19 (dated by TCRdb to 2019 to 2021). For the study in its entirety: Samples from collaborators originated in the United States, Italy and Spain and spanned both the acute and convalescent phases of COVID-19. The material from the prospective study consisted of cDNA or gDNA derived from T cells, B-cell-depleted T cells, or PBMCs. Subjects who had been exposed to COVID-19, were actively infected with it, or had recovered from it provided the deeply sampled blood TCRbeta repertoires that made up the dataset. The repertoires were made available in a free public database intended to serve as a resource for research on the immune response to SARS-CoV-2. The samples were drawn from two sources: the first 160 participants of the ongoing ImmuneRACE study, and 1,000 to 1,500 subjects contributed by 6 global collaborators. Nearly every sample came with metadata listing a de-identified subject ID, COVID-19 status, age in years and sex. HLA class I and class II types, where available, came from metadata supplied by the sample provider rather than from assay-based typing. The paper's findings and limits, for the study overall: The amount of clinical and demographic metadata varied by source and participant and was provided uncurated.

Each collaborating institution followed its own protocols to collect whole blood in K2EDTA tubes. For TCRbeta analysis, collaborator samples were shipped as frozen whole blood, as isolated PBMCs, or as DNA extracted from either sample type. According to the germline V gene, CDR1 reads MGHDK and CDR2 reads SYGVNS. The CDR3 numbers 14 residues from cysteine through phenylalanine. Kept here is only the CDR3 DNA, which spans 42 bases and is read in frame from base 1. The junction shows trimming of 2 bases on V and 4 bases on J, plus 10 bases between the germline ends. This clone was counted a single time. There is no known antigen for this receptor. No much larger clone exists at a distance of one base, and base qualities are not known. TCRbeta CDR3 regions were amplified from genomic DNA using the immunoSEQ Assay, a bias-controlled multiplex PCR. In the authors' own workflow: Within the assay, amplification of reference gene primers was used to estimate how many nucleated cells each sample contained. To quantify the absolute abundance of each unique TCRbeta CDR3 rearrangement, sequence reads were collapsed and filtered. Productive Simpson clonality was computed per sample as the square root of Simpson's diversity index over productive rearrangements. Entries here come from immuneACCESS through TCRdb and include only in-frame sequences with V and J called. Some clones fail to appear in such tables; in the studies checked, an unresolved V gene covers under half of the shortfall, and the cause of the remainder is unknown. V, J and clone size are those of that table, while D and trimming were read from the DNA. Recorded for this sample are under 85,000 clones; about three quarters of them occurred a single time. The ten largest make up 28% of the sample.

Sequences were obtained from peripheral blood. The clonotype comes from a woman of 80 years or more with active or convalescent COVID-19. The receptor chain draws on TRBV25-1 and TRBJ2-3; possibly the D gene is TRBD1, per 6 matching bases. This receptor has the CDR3 CASSEGQIPDTQYF. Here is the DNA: TGTGCCAGCAGTGAAGGACAGATCCCAGATACGCAGTATTTT. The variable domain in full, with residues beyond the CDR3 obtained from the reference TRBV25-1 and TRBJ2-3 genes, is EADIYQTPRYLVIGTGKKITLECSQTMGHDKMYWYQQDPGMELHLIHYSYGVNSTEKGDLSSESTVSRIRTEHFPLTLESARPSHTSQYLCASSEGQIPDTQYFGPGTRLTVL.